This T cell receptor (beta chain) was sequenced during a study of cytomegalovirus exposure and HLA in healthy donors. The study sampled nominally healthy donors, though unrecorded immune exposures were likely. The PCR had 60 Vbeta and 13 Jbeta primers. The repertoire was sequenced with immunoSEQ multiplex PCR; TCRdb's copy has only in-frame clones and lacks some. The profile shows over 50,000 clones, about 80% of them singletons. Germline CDR1 and CDR2: SGDLS and YYNGEE. The CDR3 covers 15 residues. V lost 3 bases to trimming and J lost 3 bases; unmatched junction nucleotides: 8. The sample consisted of PBMCs. The TCR comes from a man aged 50 to 59 in good health and CMV-seropositive. V and J are TRBV9 and TRBJ2-7; 8 bases fit TRBD2. The CDR3 loop reads CASSATLAGGYEQYF. The CDR3 coding sequence is TGTGCCAGCAGCGCGACTCTGGCGGGAGGCTACGAGCAGTACTTC.